The sequence of this T cell receptor beta chain was determined in a study of early T cells in non-severe SARS-CoV-2 infection. cDNA molecules, individually, were tagged with unique molecular identifiers. TCRdb ran MiXCR on the 5' RACE reads and lists one entry per CDR3 protein. The sample holds about 48,000 distinct CDR3 sequences, around 6.5% seen once. In its sample, this clonotype was seen many times. The length of the CDR3 is 14 residues. The germline V gene encodes CDR1 MRHNA and CDR2 SNTAGT. Trimming removed 3 bases at V and 0 bases at J, with 6 bases between. This chain uses TRBV6-4 with TRBJ2-1, with D possibly being TRBD2 (5 bases). The specimen was whole blood, collected at baseline. This TCR was recovered from an adult who was a healthcare worker with PCR-confirmed SARS-CoV-2 infection or an uninfected control (not recorded which). CDR3: CASSESGSYNEQFF. CDR3 DNA sequence: TGTGCCAGCAGTGAAAGCGGCTCCTACAATGAGCAGTTCTTC.